This is a list of T cell receptor beta chains from one sample in a study of PD-L1 blockade in urothelial cancer. The protocol was immunoSEQ multiplex PCR, while the TCRdb copy is restricted to in-frame clones and leaves out a portion. The data contain 90,000 to 130,000 clones, about 91% of them singletons. This material consisted of PBMCs, taken around atezolizumab (anti-PD-L1) treatment. The receptors were sampled from a man aged 60 to 75 with urothelial cancer. The CDR3 runs from the conserved cysteine through the conserved F or W. Each record gives: V gene, J gene, CDR3 length, D gene, clone size, CDR3 protein, CDR3 DNA. D genes are given only for firm matches. The size of a clone is reported for some rows only, either as once, few or many, or as a class for expanded clones.

v_gene: TRBV7-6; j_gene: TRBJ2-1; len: 16; d_gene: TRBD2; abundance: once; CDR3aa: CASSLTSGGAYNEQFF; CDR3nt: TGTGCCAGCAGCTTGACTAGCGGGGGGGCCTACAATGAGCAGTTCTTC
v_gene: TRBV5-4; j_gene: TRBJ1-2; len: 15; d_gene: TRBD1; abundance: NA; CDR3aa: CASSLKTGQNYGYTF; CDR3nt: TGTGCCAGCAGCTTGAAAACGGGACAGAACTATGGCTACACCTTC
v_gene: TRBV9; j_gene: TRBJ2-7; len: 12; d_gene: TRBD1; abundance: NA; CDR3aa: CASSQDRDEQYF; CDR3nt: TGTGCCAGCAGCCAGGACAGGGACGAGCAGTACTTC
v_gene: TRBV27; j_gene: TRBJ2-7; len: 12; d_gene: TRBD1; abundance: once; CDR3aa: CASRTGGGEQYF; CDR3nt: TGTGCCAGCAGGACAGGGGGCGGCGAGCAGTACTTC
v_gene: TRBV19; j_gene: TRBJ2-1; len: 15; d_gene: NA; abundance: NA; CDR3aa: CASSAPGSPRREQFF; CDR3nt: TGTGCCAGTAGTGCACCCGGGAGTCCCCGCCGGGAGCAGTTCTTC
v_gene: TRBV18; j_gene: TRBJ1-5; len: 16; d_gene: TRBD1; abundance: once; CDR3aa: CASSPPKGAANQPQHF; CDR3nt: TGTGCCAGCTCACCACCGAAGGGGGCTGCCAATCAGCCCCAGCATTTT
v_gene: TRBV25-1; j_gene: TRBJ2-1; len: 17; d_gene: TRBD2; abundance: few; CDR3aa: CASRGVLLTSGNNEQFF; CDR3nt: TGTGCCAGCAGGGGGGTTTTGCTGACTAGCGGGAACAATGAGCAGTTCTTC
v_gene: TRBV5-1; j_gene: TRBJ2-7; len: 15; d_gene: NA; abundance: once; CDR3aa: CASSLVVGGDYEQYF; CDR3nt: TGCGCCAGCAGCTTGGTGGTAGGGGGGGACTACGAGCAGTACTTC
v_gene: TRBV28; j_gene: TRBJ2-7; len: 14; d_gene: NA; abundance: NA; CDR3aa: CASSPGLPRDEQYF; CDR3nt: TGTGCCAGCAGCCCGGGACTGCCTCGGGACGAGCAGTACTTC
v_gene: TRBV10-2; j_gene: TRBJ2-5; len: 14; d_gene: NA; abundance: NA; CDR3aa: CASKIRIQQETQYF; CDR3nt: TGCGCCAGCAAGATACGTATACAACAAGAGACCCAGTACTTC
v_gene: TRBV6-5; j_gene: TRBJ1-1; len: 15; d_gene: NA; abundance: NA; CDR3aa: CASSVGWGVESEAFF; CDR3nt: TGTGCCAGCAGTGTAGGGTGGGGCGTCGAGTCTGAAGCTTTCTTT
v_gene: TRBV4-3; j_gene: TRBJ2-3; len: 17; d_gene: TRBD2; abundance: NA; CDR3aa: CASSQGVAGGPTDTQYF; CDR3nt: TGCGCCAGCAGCCAAGGGGTAGCGGGGGGGCCCACAGATACGCAGTATTTT
v_gene: TRBV6-5; j_gene: TRBJ1-3; len: 15; d_gene: NA; abundance: few; CDR3aa: CASSYSEGSGNTIYF; CDR3nt: TGTGCCAGCAGTTACTCGGAGGGCTCTGGAAACACCATATATTTT
v_gene: TRBV5-8; j_gene: TRBJ2-1; len: 14; d_gene: TRBD1; abundance: NA; CDR3aa: CASSNGQGWNEQFF; CDR3nt: TGTGCCAGCAGTAATGGACAGGGGTGGAATGAGCAGTTCTTC
v_gene: TRBV29-1; j_gene: TRBJ1-1; len: 14; d_gene: NA; abundance: once; CDR3aa: CSHCRGNMNTEAFF; CDR3nt: TGCAGTCACTGTCGAGGAAACATGAACACTGAAGCTTTCTTT
v_gene: TRBV27; j_gene: TRBJ2-5; len: 17; d_gene: TRBD2; abundance: NA; CDR3aa: CASSFRYSGAPRETQYF; CDR3nt: TGTGCCAGCAGTTTCCGGTATAGCGGGGCCCCCAGGGAGACCCAGTACTTC
v_gene: TRBV2; j_gene: TRBJ2-5; len: 12; d_gene: NA; abundance: once; CDR3aa: CASSDSQETQYF; CDR3nt: TGTGCCAGCAGTGATTCGCAAGAGACCCAGTACTTC
v_gene: TRBV30; j_gene: TRBJ2-7; len: 14; d_gene: NA; abundance: NA; CDR3aa: CAWSVRDTTYEQYF; CDR3nt: TGTGCCTGGAGTGTCCGAGACACCACCTACGAGCAGTACTTC
v_gene: TRBV29-1; j_gene: TRBJ2-7; len: 13; d_gene: TRBD1; abundance: NA; CDR3aa: CSVLTGSSYEQYF; CDR3nt: TGCAGCGTCCTGACAGGGTCCTCCTACGAGCAGTACTTC
v_gene: TRBV5-6; j_gene: TRBJ2-1; len: 17; d_gene: NA; abundance: NA; CDR3aa: CASSPGGAGTVFNEQFF; CDR3nt: TGTGCCAGCAGCCCTGGAGGGGCAGGGACGGTCTTCAATGAGCAGTTCTTC
v_gene: TRBV5-1; j_gene: TRBJ1-5; len: 14; d_gene: NA; abundance: once; CDR3aa: CASSLVVGDQPQHF; CDR3nt: TGCGCCAGCAGCTTGGTGGTGGGAGATCAGCCCCAGCATTTT
v_gene: TRBV10-1; j_gene: TRBJ1-2; len: 16; d_gene: TRBD1; abundance: NA; CDR3aa: CASSESDGQGALGYTF; CDR3nt: TGCGCCAGCAGTGAGTCGGATGGGCAGGGGGCCCTTGGCTACACCTTC
v_gene: TRBV6-1; j_gene: TRBJ1-1; len: 16; d_gene: NA; abundance: NA; CDR3aa: CASSEVEKTRGTEAFF; CDR3nt: TGTGCCAGCAGTGAAGTGGAAAAAACCAGGGGCACTGAAGCTTTCTTT
v_gene: TRBV6-6; j_gene: TRBJ2-5; len: 16; d_gene: TRBD2; abundance: NA; CDR3aa: CASSYGASGQQETQYF; CDR3nt: TGTGCCAGCAGTTACGGGGCTAGCGGGCAACAAGAGACCCAGTACTTC
v_gene: TRBV7-9; j_gene: TRBJ1-5; len: 14; d_gene: TRBD1; abundance: NA; CDR3aa: CASSVDRGNQPQHF; CDR3nt: TGTGCCAGCAGCGTGGACAGGGGGAATCAGCCCCAGCATTTT
v_gene: TRBV2; j_gene: TRBJ1-5; len: 14; d_gene: NA; abundance: NA; CDR3aa: CASKNQGINQPQHF; CDR3nt: TGTGCCAGCAAGAATCAGGGGATCAATCAGCCCCAGCATTTT
v_gene: TRBV4-3; j_gene: TRBJ2-5; len: 17; d_gene: TRBD1; abundance: NA; CDR3aa: CASSHGTYRGQGETQYF; CDR3nt: TGCGCCAGCAGCCATGGGACGTACAGGGGGCAGGGGGAGACCCAGTACTTC
v_gene: TRBV9; j_gene: TRBJ2-1; len: 15; d_gene: TRBD2; abundance: few; CDR3aa: CASSVEGLAENEQFF; CDR3nt: TGTGCCAGCAGCGTAGAGGGACTAGCTGAGAATGAGCAGTTCTTC
v_gene: TRBV18; j_gene: TRBJ2-7; len: 13; d_gene: NA; abundance: NA; CDR3aa: CASSPGHDYEQYF; CDR3nt: TGTGCCAGCTCTCCCGGACACGACTACGAGCAGTACTTC
v_gene: TRBV6-5; j_gene: TRBJ1-1; len: 15; d_gene: TRBD1; abundance: once; CDR3aa: CASRSGGGSDTEAFF; CDR3nt: TGTGCCAGCAGGTCAGGAGGGGGCTCAGACACTGAAGCTTTCTTT
v_gene: TRBV10-1; j_gene: TRBJ2-7; len: 13; d_gene: NA; abundance: NA; CDR3aa: CASSESPGYEQYF; CDR3nt: TGCGCCAGCAGTGAGAGTCCGGGCTACGAGCAGTACTTC
v_gene: TRBV2; j_gene: TRBJ1-5; len: 13; d_gene: NA; abundance: NA; CDR3aa: CASSPPRGGAQHF; CDR3nt: TGTGCCAGCAGTCCCCCGCGGGGGGGAGCCCAGCATTTT
v_gene: TRBV11-1; j_gene: TRBJ2-7; len: 15; d_gene: NA; abundance: NA; CDR3aa: CASSLWGEGTYEQYF; CDR3nt: TGTGCCAGCAGCCTATGGGGAGAAGGGACCTACGAGCAGTACTTC
v_gene: TRBV10-3; j_gene: TRBJ2-3; len: 14; d_gene: TRBD2; abundance: NA; CDR3aa: CAISQREGTDTQYF; CDR3nt: TGTGCCATCAGCCAGCGGGAGGGGACAGATACGCAGTATTTT
v_gene: TRBV5-4; j_gene: TRBJ2-1; len: 17; d_gene: TRBD2; abundance: NA; CDR3aa: CASSLRASGGSYNEQFF; CDR3nt: TGTGCCAGCAGCTTGAGGGCTAGCGGGGGCTCCTACAATGAGCAGTTCTTC
v_gene: TRBV9; j_gene: TRBJ2-7; len: 15; d_gene: TRBD2; abundance: NA; CDR3aa: CASSAVPGTSGEQYF; CDR3nt: TGTGCCAGCAGCGCCGTGCCCGGGACTAGTGGGGAGCAGTACTTC
v_gene: TRBV30; j_gene: TRBJ1-1; len: 13; d_gene: NA; abundance: once; CDR3aa: CAWNIYRDTEAFF; CDR3nt: TGTGCCTGGAACATTTACCGGGACACTGAAGCTTTCTTT
v_gene: TRBV7-2; j_gene: TRBJ2-3; len: 15; d_gene: TRBD1; abundance: NA; CDR3aa: CASSRDRGRADTQYF; CDR3nt: TGTGCCAGCAGCCGGGACAGGGGGAGGGCAGATACGCAGTATTTT
v_gene: TRBV19; j_gene: TRBJ2-5; len: 14; d_gene: TRBD2; abundance: NA; CDR3aa: CASSPTSAEETQYF; CDR3nt: TGTGCCAGTAGTCCGACTAGCGCTGAAGAGACCCAGTACTTC
v_gene: TRBV7-3; j_gene: TRBJ2-1; len: 17; d_gene: TRBD2; abundance: NA; CDR3aa: CASSLAPSGGRAVEQFF; CDR3nt: TGTGCCAGCAGCCTCGCTCCGTCTGGCGGGAGAGCAGTTGAGCAGTTCTTC
v_gene: TRBV4-1; j_gene: TRBJ2-5; len: 16; d_gene: TRBD2; abundance: NA; CDR3aa: CASSQDFGLGTETQYF; CDR3nt: TGCGCCAGCAGCCAAGACTTTGGACTAGGGACAGAGACCCAGTACTTC
v_gene: TRBV5-6; j_gene: TRBJ2-1; len: 16; d_gene: NA; abundance: NA; CDR3aa: CASATKRPLSYNEQFF; CDR3nt: TGTGCCAGCGCGACAAAGCGGCCCTTATCCTACAATGAGCAGTTCTTC
v_gene: TRBV7-9; j_gene: TRBJ2-1; len: 14; d_gene: TRBD2; abundance: NA; CDR3aa: CASSLWASGHEQFF; CDR3nt: TGTGCCAGCAGCTTATGGGCTAGCGGCCATGAGCAGTTCTTC
v_gene: TRBV19; j_gene: TRBJ1-5; len: 13; d_gene: TRBD1; abundance: NA; CDR3aa: CASRGQENQPQHF; CDR3nt: TGTGCCAGTAGGGGACAGGAGAATCAGCCCCAGCATTTT
v_gene: TRBV5-1; j_gene: TRBJ2-3; len: 18; d_gene: TRBD1; abundance: NA; CDR3aa: CASSYLLTGTGVIDTQYF; CDR3nt: TGCGCCAGCAGCTACCTACTGACCGGGACAGGGGTTATCGATACGCAGTATTTT